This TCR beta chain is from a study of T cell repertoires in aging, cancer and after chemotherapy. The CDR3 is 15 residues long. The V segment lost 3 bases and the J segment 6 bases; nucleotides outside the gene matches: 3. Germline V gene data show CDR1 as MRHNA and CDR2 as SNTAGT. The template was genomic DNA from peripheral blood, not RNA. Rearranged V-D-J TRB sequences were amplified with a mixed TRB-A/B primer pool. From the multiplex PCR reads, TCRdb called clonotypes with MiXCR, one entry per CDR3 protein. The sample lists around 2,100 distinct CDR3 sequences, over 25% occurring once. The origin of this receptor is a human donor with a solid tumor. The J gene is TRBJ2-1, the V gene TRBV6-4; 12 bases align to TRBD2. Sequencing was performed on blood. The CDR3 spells CASSEASGGANEQFF. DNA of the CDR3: TGTGCCAGCAGTGAAGCTAGCGGGGGGGCCAATGAGCAGTTCTTC.